One sample yielded the 23 T cell receptor beta chains listed below, sequenced in a study of shared clonotypes between healthy human individuals. Method: immunoSEQ multiplex PCR; TCRdb's copy keeps in-frame clones and lacks some. This table has over 1.5 million clones, 95% to 99% appearing once. Source material: naive CD4+ T cells sorted from blood. Subset reported: CD45RA+ positively selected. These TCRs come from a man aged 25-40 years in good health.

The gene calls are TRBV7-9 and TRBJ2-3; 10 bases align to TRBD1. The CDR3 consists of 18 residues. J gave up 2 bases and V 4 bases, and 12 bases lay outside the gene matches. CDR1 is SEHNR, CDR2 FQNEAQ, per germline (reference sequence). CDR3 sequence (DNA): TGTGCCAGCAGCTCACGGACAGGGGGAATGGGGTCCACAGATACGCAGTATTTT. Translated, it gives CASSSRTGGMGSTDTQYF.

This sequence joins TRBV11-3 and TRBJ2-1, with 10 bases that match TRBD2. Germline CDR1 reads SGHNT; CDR2 reads YENEEA. V lost 5 bases to trimming and J lost 3 bases; unmatched junction nucleotides: 1. The CDR3 length is 14 residues. The CDR3 region has the DNA TGTGCCAGCAGCGGACTAGCGGACTACAATGAGCAGTTCTTC. Translation gives CASSGLADYNEQFF.

J is TRBJ1-1 and V is TRBV5-1; D not resolved. V was shortened by 0 bases and J by 4 bases, with 10 bases between the two germline ends. CDR1 is SGHRS, CDR2 YFSETQ, per germline. This CDR3 region has 14 residues. CDR3 DNA sequence: TGCGCCAGCAGCTTGGCCGCGTGGGGCACTGAAGCTTTCTTT. Translating gives CASSLAAWGTEAFF.

The chain couples TRBV4-3 to TRBJ1-2; D not resolved. CDR1 and CDR2 (germline): LGHNA, YSLEER. The ends were cut back, 0 bases at V and 3 bases at J, with 20 bases in the middle. The CDR3 extends over 18 amino acids. This CDR3 is CASSQEWGGASKYYGYTF. The CDR3 nucleotides are TGCGCCAGCAGCCAAGAGTGGGGAGGCGCGTCCAAGTACTATGGCTACACCTTC.

The CDR3, as DNA: TGTGCCAGCAGCGTCGACAGTGCAGGAAACACCATATATTTT. This encodes CASSVDSAGNTIYF. This chain joins TRBV9 and TRBJ1-3; tentative D call: TRBD1 (5 bases). Germline CDR1 SGDLS, CDR2 YYNGEE. The CDR3 loop spans 14 amino acids. V dropped 2 bases and J dropped 4 bases, with 10 bases sitting between them. Based on the CDR3 plus reference TRBV9 and TRBJ1-3, the full variable domain is DSGVTQTPKHLITATGQRVTLRCSPRSGDLSVYWYQQSLDQGLQFLIQYYNGEERAKGNILERFSAQQFPDLHSELNLSSLELGDSALYFCASSVDSAGNTIYFGEGSWLTVV.

The gene calls are TRBV19 and TRBJ1-5; 7 nucleotides align to TRBD1. V lost 5 bases and J lost 3; bases outside the gene matches: 7. The CDR3 contains 15 residues. Germline CDR1 is LNHDA and CDR2 is SQIVND (reference sequence). For the CDR3, the DNA is TGTGCCAGTAGTCTAGGGACAGTACTCAATCAGCCCCAGCATTTT. It translates to CASSLGTVLNQPQHF.

The gene calls are TRBV6-6 and TRBJ1-5, with 8 positions matching TRBD1. The ends lost 6 bases at V and 7 bases at J; junction bases unmatched: 14. The germline V gene has CDR1 MNHNY and CDR2 SVGAGI (reference sequence). The CDR3 is 16 residues long. The DNA for the CDR3 is TGTGCCAGCAGCGCGCCGGACAGGGCGAGTATACAGCCCCAGCATTTT. It specifies CASSAPDRASIQPQHF.

This clone appeared once. The genes are TRBV7-2 and TRBJ1-1; TRBD1 agrees at 8 bases. The CDR3 spans 15 residues. Germline V gene data show CDR1 as SGHTA and CDR2 as FQGNSA. Unmatched junction bases numbered 11, after V lost 6 bases and J lost 5 bases. CDR3 nucleotides: TGTGCCAGCAGTCTCAGGGGGCCGGATGGAACTGAAGCTTTCTTT. Translation: CASSLRGPDGTEAFF. The complete variable domain, with remaining parts taken from reference TRBV7-2 and TRBJ1-1, reads GAGVSQSPSNKVTEKGKDVELRCDPISGHTALYWYRQSLGQGLEFLIYFQGNSAPDKSGLPSDRFSAERTGGSVSTLTIQRTQQEDSAVYLCASSLRGPDGTEAFFGQGTRLTVV.

This clone was counted a single time. The chain combines TRBV5-1 with TRBJ2-2; D unclear. The CDR3 covers 15 residues. Between the trimmed V and J ends, which lost 0 bases and 1 base, there was a span of 7 bases. The V gene's germline CDR1 is SGHRS and CDR2 YFSETQ. CDR3 amino acids: CASSLAQVNTGELFF. The CDR3 coding sequence is TGCGCCAGCAGCTTGGCCCAAGTGAACACCGGGGAGCTGTTTTTT.

This clone was seen a single time. The chain couples TRBV6-5 to TRBJ2-5; TRBD1 aligns across 7 bases. This CDR3 spans 11 amino acids. Germline V gene sequence: CDR1 MNHEY, CDR2 SVGAGI. V was clipped by 10 bases and J by 4 bases; unmatched bases: 3. The CDR3 DNA reads TGTGCCACCTACAGGGGAGAGACCCAGTACTTC. It specifies CATYRGETQYF.

A word on this clone: Relative to the germline gene, one junction end is altered; a read error may explain this. The rearrangement joins TRBV19 to TRBJ2-3; no clear D. The V gene's germline CDR1 is LNHDA and CDR2 SQIVND (reference sequence). This CDR3 has 16 amino acids. The CDR3 bases are TGTGCCAGCAGTATTACCCTCGTGTTGGGCACAGATACGCAGTATTTT. Its protein is CASSITLVLGTDTQYF.

The V call is TRBV15, the J call TRBJ2-7; the match to TRBD2 covers 8 bases. The CDR3 is made up of 14 amino acids. V lost 1 base to trimming and J lost 2 bases; unmatched junction nucleotides: 1. The germline gives CDR1 LNHNV, CDR2 YYDKDF (reference sequence). The CDR3 loop is CATSRGLATYEQYF. The CDR3 nucleotides are TGTGCCACCAGCAGAGGACTAGCGACCTACGAGCAGTACTTC.

The chain links TRBV9 to TRBJ1-1, with 8 bases identical to TRBD1. Germline V lookup: CDR1 SGDLS, CDR2 YYNGEE. V trimming: 1 base; J trimming: 4 bases; junction bases outside the gene matches: 0. The CDR3 has 13 residues. The CDR3 region is CASSVQGATEAFF. The CDR3 DNA sequence: TGTGCCAGCAGCGTACAGGGGGCCACTGAAGCTTTCTTT.

The chain couples TRBV15 to TRBJ2-3; tentative D call: TRBD2 (6 bases). CDR3 length: 16 residues. Germline CDR1 LNHNV, CDR2 YYDKDF (reference sequence). Trimming took off 3 bases at V and 1 base at J, with 14 bases between the two ends. The CDR3 here is CATSRWAGGGTDTQYF. For the CDR3, the DNA is TGTGCCACCAGCAGGTGGGCAGGCGGGGGCACAGATACGCAGTATTTT.

The J gene is TRBJ2-2, the V gene TRBV2; tentative D call: TRBD2 (6 bases). The V and J ends lost 8 bases and 3 bases respectively, with 16 bases between them. CDR1 and CDR2 from the germline V gene are SNHLY and FYNNEI. The CDR3 extends over 15 amino acids. The CDR3 DNA is TGTGCCAGCGGGGGACTGCAGACCCACACCGGGGAGCTGTTTTTT. It is translated as CASGGLQTHTGELFF.

This chain connects TRBV19 to TRBJ1-2; 10 bases fit TRBD1. The germline CDR1 and CDR2 sequences are LNHDA and SQIVND (reference sequence). With V trimmed by 7 bases and J by 4 bases, 6 bases remained unmatched. CDR3 length equals 14 residues. This CDR3 reads CASISTGGIYGYTF. CDR3 nucleotides: TGTGCCAGTATATCGACAGGGGGCATCTATGGCTACACCTTC.

The chain recombines TRBV19 with TRBJ1-5; a weak D match, TRBD1 (5 bases). V lost 6 bases and J 3 bases, leaving 15 bases between the germline ends. The CDR3 sequence is 15 residues long. Germline V gene data show CDR1 as LNHDA and CDR2 as SQIVND (reference sequence). This CDR3 reads CASRDVSGTNQPQHF. The CDR3 DNA sequence: TGTGCCAGTAGGGACGTATCGGGGACCAATCAGCCCCAGCATTTT.

The CDR3 reads CASSLRPGHVLTF. CDR3 in DNA: TGTGCCAGCAGCTTACGGCCCGGGCACGTCCTGACTTTC. The chain couples TRBV7-9 to TRBJ2-6; D is undetermined. CDR3 size: 13 residues. Per the germline V gene, CDR1 is SEHNR and CDR2 is FQNEAQ (reference sequence). Trimming removed 2 bases at V and 11 bases at J, with 10 bases between.

The chain joins TRBV4-2 to TRBJ2-1; 11 bases match TRBD1. Germline loops: CDR1 LGHNA, CDR2 YNFKEQ. The CDR3 length is 16 residues. The ends lost 5 bases at V and 5 bases at J; junction bases unmatched: 8. CDR3 in amino acids: CASSYTGTGGDNEQFF. CDR3 nucleotide sequence: TGTGCCAGCAGCTACACAGGGACAGGGGGAGACAATGAGCAGTTCTTC.

The chain carries TRBV5-4 and TRBJ2-7; TRBD2 agrees at 8 bases. There are 16 residues in the CDR3. Germline loops: CDR1 SGHNT, CDR2 YYREEE (reference sequence). Trimming took 4 bases from V and 0 from J; bases not matched to a gene: 9. The CDR3: CASSEPGAGASYEQYF. CDR3 DNA sequence: TGTGCCAGCAGCGAACCAGGAGCGGGAGCCTCCTACGAGCAGTACTTC.

The chain links TRBV6-1 to TRBJ2-3, with 10 positions matching TRBD2. CDR3 length: 18 residues. Germline-derived CDR1 and CDR2 are MNHNS and SASEGT. V was pared by 4 bases and J by 2 bases, with 12 bases of the junction left unmatched. The CDR3 coding sequence is TGTGCCAGCAGTGTTAACTGGGCCGGACTAGCGGCCACAGATACGCAGTATTTT. As protein: CASSVNWAGLAATDTQYF.

The V and J genes are TRBV5-8 and TRBJ2-4; D gene ambiguous. The CDR3 extends over 16 amino acids. Trimming shortened V by 2 bases and J by 2 bases, and 14 bases separated the two germline ends. Germline V gene sequence: CDR1 SGHTS, CDR2 YDEGEE. CDR3 region: CASSFRSYRSKNIQYF. The CDR3 DNA reads as TGTGCCAGCAGCTTTCGAAGTTACAGATCCAAAAACATTCAGTACTTC.

V gene TRBV7-3 combines with J gene TRBJ1-1; D not certain. V was clipped by 5 bases and J by 9 bases, with 19 bases between them. Germline-derived CDR1 and CDR2 are SGHTA and FQGTGA. The CDR3 has 14 amino acids. The CDR3 nucleotides read TGTGCCAGCAGCGAAACTCCAGTACCCTCGAAAGCTTTCTTT. As protein: CASSETPVPSKAFF.